The 26 T cell receptor beta chains presented below share a single source sample, sequenced in a study of technical replicates of blood from a handful of donors. Profiling relied on immunoSEQ multiplex PCR, and the TCRdb table lists in-frame clones only, not all of them. The data hold 65,000 to 85,000 clones, with around 90% observed a single time. The source material was T cells isolated from PBMCs. Every receptor here comes from a human donor in good health.

This chain joins TRBV28 and TRBJ2-7; tentatively, D is TRBD2 (6 bases). Germline-derived CDR1 and CDR2 are MDHEN and SYDVKM. Trimming cost V 6 bases and J 4 bases, with 10 bases left between them. CDR3 size: 12 residues. CDR3 sequence reads: CASSKEGYEQYF. CDR3 coding DNA: TGTGCCAGCAGCAAGGAGGGGTACGAGCAGTACTTC.

This chain links TRBV7-3 with TRBJ1-1; tentative D call: TRBD1 (6 bases). Germline V gene lookup returns CDR1 SGHTA and CDR2 FQGTGA. Trimming removed 1 base at V and 5 bases at J, with 14 bases between. CDR3 length equals 15 residues. In nucleotides, the CDR3 is TGTGCCAGCAGCTTAAGCGGGGGGCCGGGGACTGAAGCTTTCTTT. Its translation: CASSLSGGPGTEAFF. Variable domain in full (rest from reference TRBV7-3 and TRBJ1-1): GAGVSQTPSNKVTEKGKYVELRCDPISGHTALYWYRQSLGQGPEFLIYFQGTGAADDSGLPNDRFFAVRPEGSVSTLKIQRTERGDSAVYLCASSLSGGPGTEAFFGQGTRLTVV.

The gene calls are TRBV13 and TRBJ1-2; 7 nucleotides match TRBD1. V was clipped by 4 bases and J by 8 bases; unmatched bases: 10. Germline values: CDR1 PRHDT, CDR2 FYEKMQ (reference sequence). The CDR3 consists of 14 residues. CDR3 sequence reads: CASSYDRVTGGYTF. The CDR3 region has the DNA TGTGCCAGCAGCTATGACAGGGTCACAGGAGGCTACACCTTC.

J is TRBJ2-7 and V is TRBV18; D is unresolved. Trimming removed 5 bases at V and 5 bases at J, with 10 bases between. The germline CDR1 and CDR2 sequences are KGHSH and LQKENI. This CDR3 region has 12 residues. CDR3 region: CASSSQSDEQYF. DNA for the CDR3: TGTGCCAGCTCATCACAATCGGACGAGCAGTACTTC.

This rearrangement joins TRBV7-3 to TRBJ1-1, with 12 bases matching TRBD1. Trimming removed 4 bases from V and 2 bases from J; junction bases left unmatched: 14. The CDR3 runs to 19 residues. Germline CDR1 is SGHTA and CDR2 is FQGTGA. This chain's CDR3 is CASSSQPTPGQGANTEAFF. CDR3 DNA: TGTGCCAGCAGCTCACAACCTACTCCGGGACAGGGGGCCAACACTGAAGCTTTCTTT.

The rearrangement uses TRBV5-1 and TRBJ1-1; D gene uncertain. CDR1 is SGHRS, CDR2 YFSETQ, per germline. The CDR3 covers 13 residues. Trimming took 0 bases from V and 4 from J, leaving 7 bases between them. In nucleotides, the CDR3 is TGCGCCAGCAGCTTGGTACAAAGCACTGAAGCTTTCTTT. Its translation is CASSLVQSTEAFF.

This chain links TRBV7-2 with TRBJ1-2, with 11 bases matching TRBD1. The J segment lost 5 bases and the V segment lost 4 bases, leaving 3 bases of the junction unmatched. Per germline, CDR1 SGHTA and CDR2 FQGNSA. The CDR3 has 14 amino acids. CDR3 DNA: TGTGCCAGCAGCTCGGGGACAGGGGGGTATGGCTACACCTTC. Translation gives CASSSGTGGYGYTF.

The rearrangement links TRBV5-1 to TRBJ1-4; D may be TRBD1 (6 bases). From germline, CDR1 is SGHRS and CDR2 YFSETQ. V was clipped by 2 bases and J by 8 bases, with 13 bases between them. The CDR3 spans 14 residues. CDR3 in amino acids: CASSLTGPGEKLFF. DNA for the CDR3: TGCGCCAGCAGCTTAACAGGGCCGGGGGAAAAACTGTTTTTT.

This sequence joins TRBV9 and TRBJ1-4; TRBD1 is a possible D gene (6 bases). This CDR3 is 15 amino acids long. In germline, CDR1 is SGDLS, CDR2 YYNGEE. V was cut by 3 bases and J by 0 bases, with 9 bases left in between. DNA of the CDR3: TGTGCCAGCAGCGCCCGGGACACAACTAATGAAAAACTGTTTTTT. It encodes CASSARDTTNEKLFF.

The chain uses TRBV7-2 and TRBJ2-1; D possibly corresponds to TRBD2 (5 bases). Germline assignment: CDR1 SGHTA and CDR2 FQGNSA. The CDR3 loop spans 16 amino acids. V dropped 5 bases and J dropped 2 bases, with 16 bases sitting between them. The CDR3 loop reads CASSLIPGRAYNEQFF. Written as DNA, the CDR3 is TGTGCCAGCAGCCTAATCCCTGGGCGGGCCTACAATGAGCAGTTCTTC. The variable domain in full, completed from reference TRBV7-2 and TRBJ2-1, reads GAGVSQSPSNKVTEKGKDVELRCDPISGHTALYWYRQSLGQGLEFLIYFQGNSAPDKSGLPSDRFSAERTGGSVSTLTIQRTQQEDSAVYLCASSLIPGRAYNEQFFGPGTRLTVL.

This clone was counted only a few times. The V gene is TRBV10-3, the J gene TRBJ1-1; 7 bases map to TRBD1. V was clipped by 6 bases and J by 0 bases; unmatched bases: 7. This CDR3 has 15 amino acids. Germline CDR1 is ENHRY and CDR2 is SYGVKD. The CDR3 sequence is CAIRPWDSLNTEAFF. CDR3 sequence (DNA): TGTGCCATCAGACCCTGGGACAGCTTGAACACTGAAGCTTTCTTT.

V usage is TRBV19 and J usage is TRBJ2-1; 13 nucleotides line up with TRBD2. This CDR3 is 17 amino acids long. In germline, CDR1 is LNHDA, CDR2 SQIVND (reference sequence). V shed 11 bases and J 5 bases; nucleotides not matched to a gene: 15. The chain's CDR3 is CAARGTSGTDSHNEQFF. The CDR3 bases are TGTGCCGCCAGAGGGACTAGCGGGACCGATTCTCACAATGAGCAGTTCTTC. The full variable domain, in which reference TRBV19 and TRBJ2-1 provide the parts outside the CDR3, is DGGITQSPKYLFRKEGQNVTLSCEQNLNHDAMYWYRQDPGQGLRLIYYSQIVNDFQKGDIAEGYSVSREKKESFPLTVTSAQKNPTAFYLCAARGTSGTDSHNEQFFGPGTRLTVL.

The rearrangement uses TRBV19 and TRBJ1-2; 11 bases line up with TRBD1. This CDR3 has 17 amino acids. Germline CDR1 reads LNHDA; CDR2 reads SQIVND (reference sequence). J was trimmed by 5 bases and V by 4 bases; bases with no gene match: 12. The CDR3 DNA is TGTGCCAGTAGTAGGAATCCTCCGGGACAGGGGGTATATGGCTACACCTTC. The encoded protein is CASSRNPPGQGVYGYTF.

The rearrangement uses TRBV18 and TRBJ2-4; 9 bases fit TRBD2. This CDR3 region has 14 residues. Looked up from germline, CDR1 is KGHSH and CDR2 is LQKENI. V lost 1 base, J lost 6 bases, and 1 base stayed unmatched. The CDR3 spells CASSPQRGVNIQYF. Written as DNA, the CDR3 is TGTGCCAGCTCACCACAGCGGGGGGTAAACATTCAGTACTTC.

The chain has TRBV18 and TRBJ2-1; 8 nucleotides align to TRBD1. The CDR3 spans 15 residues. Looked up from germline, CDR1 is KGHSH and CDR2 is LQKENI. V lost 5 bases and J lost 5; bases outside the gene matches: 8. The CDR3 sequence: CASSTSGGTDNEQFF. The CDR3, as DNA: TGTGCCAGCTCAACTTCAGGGGGCACGGACAATGAGCAGTTCTTC.

The chain employs TRBV10-2 and TRBJ2-1; possible D gene TRBD2, 5 bases. Germline V gene lookup returns CDR1 WSHSY and CDR2 SAAADI. The CDR3 is 15 amino acids. Trimming stripped 3 bases from V and 9 bases from J, with 18 bases between. CDR3 nucleotide sequence: TGCGCCAGCAGTGATGACTACCCCCCCGGCAGTGAGCAGTTCTTC. Translating it yields CASSDDYPPGSEQFF.

CDR3 sequence (DNA): TGTGCCATCAGTGCTAGCCCCCCAGGGGCAGATACGCAGTATTTT. It is translated as CAISASPPGADTQYF. This sequence joins TRBV10-3 and TRBJ2-3; the D gene is possibly TRBD1 (6 bases). The V end lost 4 bases, the J end lost 4 bases, and 15 bases lay between the germline ends. In germline, CDR1 is ENHRY, CDR2 SYGVKD. This CDR3 contains 15 residues.

This clone was observed a few times. The V and J genes are TRBV30 and TRBJ1-1; possibly TRBD1 for D (5 bases). The ends were cut back, 0 bases at V and 3 bases at J, with 8 bases in the middle. The CDR3 is 13 residues long. In germline, CDR1 is GTSNPN, CDR2 SVGIG (reference sequence). The CDR3 sequence is CAWSVAGHTEAFF. CDR3 in DNA: TGTGCCTGGAGTGTTGCAGGGCACACTGAAGCTTTCTTT.

This chain connects TRBV6-5 to TRBJ2-7; 7 bases agree with TRBD1. Germline CDR1 reads MNHEY; CDR2 reads SVGAGI. V lost 2 bases and J lost 4; bases outside the gene matches: 5. This CDR3 has 14 residues. Here the CDR3 DNA reads TGTGCCAGCAGTTACGCGACAGGGACGTACGAGCAGTACTTC. Amino acid sequence: CASSYATGTYEQYF.

V and J are TRBV7-9 and TRBJ2-3, with 8 bases matching TRBD1. This CDR3 contains 15 residues. The germline V gene encodes CDR1 SEHNR and CDR2 FQNEAQ (reference sequence). V lost 11 bases to trimming and J lost 3 bases; unmatched junction nucleotides: 13. DNA of the CDR3: TGTGCCGCCTCCAGGGGGCAGGGAACAACAGATACGCAGTATTTT. Translation: CAASRGQGTTDTQYF.

This clone is a singleton in its sample. The gene calls are TRBV7-9 and TRBJ1-2; D unclear. The CDR3 contains 14 residues. Between the trimmed V and J ends, which lost 1 base and 2 bases, there was a span of 8 bases. The germline CDR1 and CDR2 sequences are SEHNR and FQNEAQ (reference sequence). The CDR3 spells CASSLGPRNYGYTF. The CDR3 DNA is TGTGCCAGCAGCTTAGGTCCGCGAAACTATGGCTACACCTTC.

This rearrangement joins TRBV4-1 to TRBJ1-2; 7 nucleotides line up with TRBD1. The CDR3 covers 15 residues. V trimming: 5 bases; J trimming: 4 bases; junction bases outside the gene matches: 10. Germline V gene lookup returns CDR1 MGHRA and CDR2 YSYEKL. The CDR3 DNA reads as TGCGCCAGCAGCTCACTGACCGGGACAGTCTATGGCTACACCTTC. Translated, it gives CASSSLTGTVYGYTF.

The chain recombines TRBV4-1 with TRBJ1-1, with TRBD1 as a possible D gene (6 bases). V was cut by 1 base and J by 10 bases, with 19 bases left in between. The CDR3 length is 15 residues. The germline V gene encodes CDR1 MGHRA and CDR2 YSYEKL. This CDR3 is CASSQVGGQGQGAFF. The CDR3 DNA is TGCGCCAGCAGCCAAGTCGGGGGGCAGGGGCAAGGAGCTTTCTTT.

The CDR3 loop is CASSIGGGGGGALDTQYF. In nucleotides, the CDR3 is TGTGCCAGTAGTATAGGGGGAGGCGGCGGGGGGGCCTTGGATACGCAGTATTTT. This chain joins TRBV19 and TRBJ2-3; 9 bases match TRBD2. V trimming: 1 base; J trimming: 6 bases; junction bases outside the gene matches: 14. Germline V gene data show CDR1 as LNHDA and CDR2 as SQIVND (reference sequence). The CDR3 runs to 18 residues.

The chain employs TRBV4-1 and TRBJ2-1, with 8 bases fitting TRBD2. The J segment lost 4 bases and the V segment lost 0 bases, leaving 8 bases of the junction unmatched. Per germline, CDR1 MGHRA and CDR2 YSYEKL. This CDR3 spans 17 amino acids. The CDR3 nucleotides are TGCGCCAGCAGCCAAGAGTCAAGCGGGGGTGTGTACAATGAGCAGTTCTTC. Translation gives CASSQESSGGVYNEQFF.

The V call is TRBV18, the J call TRBJ2-1, with 8 bases fitting TRBD2. The CDR3 extends over 15 amino acids. Trimming cost V 2 bases and J 2 bases; bases outside gene matches: 2. CDR1 KGHSH and CDR2 LQKENI come from the germline V gene. For the CDR3, the DNA is TGTGCCAGCTCACCAAGTAGCGGGGCCTACAATGAGCAGTTCTTC. Amino acid sequence: CASSPSSGAYNEQFF.